This T cell receptor beta chain was profiled in a study of blood T cell repertoires in COVID-19 (dated by TCRdb to the early 2020s). Turning to the overall study: Samples from collaborators originated in the United States, Italy and Spain and spanned both the acute and convalescent phases of COVID-19. The prospective study material was composed of cDNA or gDNA derived from T cells, B-cell-depleted T cells, or PBMCs. The dataset comprised deeply sampled blood TCRbeta repertoires from subjects exposed to, actively infected with, or recovered from COVID-19. The repertoires were released in a freely available public database intended as a resource for research on the immune response to SARS-CoV-2. The samples were drawn from the first 160 participants of the ongoing ImmuneRACE study and from 1,254 subjects provided by 6 global collaborators. Sample metadata almost always included a de-identified subject ID, COVID-19 status, age in years and sex. Where available, HLA class I and class II types were taken from metadata supplied by the sample provider and were not determined by assay-based typing. The full study reports these points: The quantity of clinical and demographic metadata differed by source and by participant and was supplied without curation.

TCRbeta CDR3 regions were amplified from genomic DNA using the immunoSEQ Assay, a bias-controlled multiplex PCR. Processing in the source paper ran as follows. Nucleated cell counts per sample were estimated from amplification of reference gene primers within the assay. To quantify the absolute abundance of each unique TCRbeta CDR3 rearrangement, sequence reads were collapsed and filtered. For each sample, productive Simpson clonality was calculated by taking the square root of Simpson's diversity index across productive rearrangements. TCRdb limited this immuneACCESS table to in-frame rearrangements with V and J called. A share of clones is missing; checked studies link under half to unresolved V genes, and the rest is unexplained. V, J and clone size are taken as reported in that table, and D and trimming were inferred from the DNA itself. This sample comprises about 70,000 clones, about four fifths of them detected only once. The ten largest clonotypes hold about 4.4% of the sample.

Collaborating institutions collected whole blood in K2EDTA tubes following their own protocols. For TCRbeta analysis, collaborators shipped samples as frozen whole blood, isolated PBMCs, or DNA extracted from either of those sample types. To note about this clone: The clone's antigen remains unknown. No clone much larger than this one lies a single base away; base qualities are absent.

The germline V gene (reference sequence) gives CDR1 as PRHDT and CDR2 as FYEKMQ. The cysteine opens and the phenylalanine closes a CDR3 of 13 amino acids. The sequence is cut down to CDR3 DNA, 39 bases in frame from base 1. The junction carries 7 bases between V and J, which are trimmed by 4 bases and 3 bases respectively. Sequencing was done on a sample of peripheral blood. The chain joins TRBV13 to TRBJ2-1; the D gene lacks a confident call. This receptor was obtained from a woman of 80 years or more with active or convalescent COVID-19. The CDR3 is CASSSLYYNEQFF. DNA sequence: TGTGCCAGCAGCTCGTTATACTACAATGAGCAGTTCTTC.